This T cell receptor (beta chain) comes out of a study of cytomegalovirus exposure and HLA in healthy donors. Study-wide results and caveats: It has been reported that TCR beta sequences accurately predicted the HLA-A and HLA-B alleles of most subjects.

The PCR ran on 60 Vbeta and 13 Jbeta primers. Repertoires were generated with immunoSEQ multiplex PCR, while TCRdb's copy carries only in-frame clones and drops some. The table lists approximately 120,000 clones, about four fifths of them singletons, with less than 15% in the top ten. Comment on this clone: Its matching antigen is unknown.

V lost 3 bases and J lost 0, with 18 bases in between. Germline CDR1 SGHRS, CDR2 YFSETQ. This CDR3 is 17 amino acids long. The chain employs TRBV5-1 and TRBJ1-1, with D unclear. Sequencing used PBMCs. The TCR sequence derives from a woman in her sixties in good health and CMV-seropositive. This CDR3 reads CASSSRGSSLMNTEAFF. DNA of the CDR3: TGCGCCAGCAGCTCTCGGGGATCTTCACTAATGAACACTGAAGCTTTCTTT. Together with reference TRBV5-1 and TRBJ1-1, the CDR3 gives the full variable domain: KAGVTQTPRYLIKTRGQQVTLSCSPISGHRSVSWYQQTPGQGLQFLFEYFSETQRNKGNFPGRFSGRQFSNSRSEMNVSTLELGDSALYLCASSSRGSSLMNTEAFFGQGTRLTVV.